Below are 10 T cell receptor beta chains sequenced from a single sample in a study of T-cell memory formation after mild COVID-19. TCRdb fed the 5' RACE reads into MiXCR, producing one record per CDR3 protein. The sample shows over 350,000 distinct CDR3 sequences, about 24% of them seen only once. The sample taken for sequencing was PBMCs or a T cell subset sorted from them (not recorded which). The receptor set was obtained from an adult woman who had mild COVID-19 (a few samples of this study predate the infection). Cell type and time point are not known.

The chain combines TRBV5-1 with TRBJ2-7; TRBD2 matches at 13 bases. Trimming took 5 bases from V and 0 from J; bases not matched to a gene: 5. Germline CDR1 and CDR2: SGHRS and YFSETQ. There are 16 residues in the CDR3. The CDR3 here is CASSYRTSGSSYEQYF. The CDR3 nucleotides are TGCGCCAGCAGTTACCGGACTAGCGGGAGCTCCTACGAGCAGTACTTC.

This clonotype has just a few counts. The chain employs TRBV6-5 and TRBJ2-1, with 7 bases lining up with TRBD2. Germline V CDR1 and CDR2: MNHEY, SVGAGI. The CDR3 has 16 amino acids. With 2 bases clipped from V and 1 base from J, the junction kept 5 bases outside the gene matches. This chain's CDR3 is CASSYGPGRSYNEQFF. CDR3 in DNA: TGTGCCAGCAGTTACGGCCCCGGGAGGTCCTACAATGAGCAGTTCTTC.

This chain connects TRBV4-1 to TRBJ1-1, with unresolved D. The CDR3 is made up of 13 amino acids. Germline V gene lookup returns CDR1 MGHRA and CDR2 YSYEKL. With 1 base removed from V and 4 bases from J, the gap between germline ends came to 7 bases. The CDR3 sequence is CASSQVIGTEAFF. The CDR3 DNA sequence: TGCGCCAGCAGCCAAGTCATTGGCACTGAAGCTTTCTTT.

This clonotype was observed a handful of times. The CDR3, as DNA: TGTGCCAGCAGCAGATACCATGGGATAGACGGAGAAGCTTTCTTT. Translated: CASSRYHGIDGEAFF. V usage is TRBV5-5 and J usage is TRBJ1-1; the D is unclear. The germline gives CDR1 SGHKS, CDR2 YYEKEE (reference sequence). V shed 4 bases and J shed 8 bases, with 21 bases lying between them. The CDR3 contains 15 residues.

This clonotype was seen only a few times. The chain uses TRBV6-5 and TRBJ2-7, with 11 bases identical to TRBD2. Germline V lookup: CDR1 MNHEY, CDR2 SVGAGI. The CDR3 covers 15 residues. The V segment lost 6 bases and the J segment 2 bases; nucleotides outside the gene matches: 6. In nucleotides, the CDR3 is TGTGCCAGCAGCCACCGACTAGCGGGGACCTACGAGCAGTACTTC. Translation gives CASSHRLAGTYEQYF.

This clonotype came up a few times. The rearrangement uses TRBV6-5 and TRBJ2-7; D might be TRBD1 (5 bases). This CDR3 has 13 amino acids. The V gene's germline CDR1 is MNHEY and CDR2 SVGAGI. V was clipped by 1 base and J by 3 bases, with 7 bases between them. The CDR3 DNA is TGTGCCAGCAGTTACTTCCAGGGCTACGAGCAGTACTTC. Translated: CASSYFQGYEQYF.

This clonotype was observed a handful of times. The chain employs TRBV24-1 and TRBJ2-3; 8 bases line up with TRBD2. Per germline, CDR1 KGHDR and CDR2 SFDVKD. The CDR3 has 11 amino acids. V was pared by 4 bases and J by 10 bases, with 0 bases of the junction left unmatched. CDR3 in amino acids: CATSEGLAQYF. CDR3 DNA: TGTGCCACCAGTGAGGGACTAGCGCAGTATTTT.

J is TRBJ2-1 and V is TRBV7-2; D is unclear. The CDR3 is made up of 11 amino acids. V was trimmed by 4 bases and J by 10 bases, leaving 8 bases between them. Germline values: CDR1 SGHTA, CDR2 FQGNSA. The CDR3 protein is CASSYSQEQFF. CDR3 nucleotides: TGTGCCAGCAGCTACTCCCAGGAGCAGTTCTTC.

This clonotype has more than one count but fewer than ten. This sequence joins TRBV5-1 and TRBJ2-1; 7 bases are a match to TRBD2. This CDR3 region has 16 residues. The trim removed 3 bases at V and 5 bases at J, leaving 11 bases unmatched. Germline V lookup: CDR1 SGHRS, CDR2 YFSETQ. The CDR3, as DNA: TGCGCCAGCAGCTCATCGGGAGGTAGGGGCCACAATGAGCAGTTCTTC. It is translated as CASSSSGGRGHNEQFF.

The rearrangement joins TRBV20-1 to TRBJ1-1, with TRBD1 identical over 7 bases. V shed 4 bases and J 0 bases; nucleotides not matched to a gene: 5. The germline CDR1 and CDR2 sequences are DFQATT and SNEGSKA (reference sequence). CDR3 length equals 14 residues. This CDR3 is CSAKGQVMNTEAFF. The CDR3 DNA reads as TGCAGTGCTAAAGGACAGGTTATGAACACTGAAGCTTTCTTT.